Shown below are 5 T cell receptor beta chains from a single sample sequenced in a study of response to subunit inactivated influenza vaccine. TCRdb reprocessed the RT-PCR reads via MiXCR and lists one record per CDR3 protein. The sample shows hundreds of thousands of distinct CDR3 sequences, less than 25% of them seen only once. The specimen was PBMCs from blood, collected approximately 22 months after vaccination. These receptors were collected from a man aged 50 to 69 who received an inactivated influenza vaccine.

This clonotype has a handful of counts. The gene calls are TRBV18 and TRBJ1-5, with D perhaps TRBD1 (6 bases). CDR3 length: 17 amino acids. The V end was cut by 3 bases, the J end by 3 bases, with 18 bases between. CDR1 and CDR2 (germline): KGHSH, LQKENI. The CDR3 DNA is TGTGCCAGCTCACCGAGGGGGACTCAGAGGAACAATCAGCCCCAGCATTTT. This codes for CASSPRGTQRNNQPQHF.

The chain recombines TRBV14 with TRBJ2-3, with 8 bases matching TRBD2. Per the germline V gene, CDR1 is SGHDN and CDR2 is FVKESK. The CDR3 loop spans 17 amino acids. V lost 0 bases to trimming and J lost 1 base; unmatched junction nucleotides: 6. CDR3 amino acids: CASSQETSLAGTDTQYF. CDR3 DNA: TGTGCCAGCAGCCAAGAGACATCACTAGCGGGCACAGATACGCAGTATTTT.

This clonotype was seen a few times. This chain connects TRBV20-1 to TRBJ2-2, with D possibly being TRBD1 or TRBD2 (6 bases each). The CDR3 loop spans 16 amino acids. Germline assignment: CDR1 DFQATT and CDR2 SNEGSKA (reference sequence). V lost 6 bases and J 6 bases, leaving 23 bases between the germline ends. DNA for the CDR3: TGCAGTGCGGCTGGGGGGCGCAGGGGATTTCCCGGGGAGCTGTTTTTT. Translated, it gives CSAAGGRRGFPGELFF.

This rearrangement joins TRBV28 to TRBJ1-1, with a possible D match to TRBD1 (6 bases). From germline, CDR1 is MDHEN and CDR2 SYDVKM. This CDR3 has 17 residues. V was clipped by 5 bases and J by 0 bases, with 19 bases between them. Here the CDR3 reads CASSPPGALMVNTEAFF. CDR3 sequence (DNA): TGTGCCAGCAGTCCCCCAGGGGCGCTGATGGTGAACACTGAAGCTTTCTTT.

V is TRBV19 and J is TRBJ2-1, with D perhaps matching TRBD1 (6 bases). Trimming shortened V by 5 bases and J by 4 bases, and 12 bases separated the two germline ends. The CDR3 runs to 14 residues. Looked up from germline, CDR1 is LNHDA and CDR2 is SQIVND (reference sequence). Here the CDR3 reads CASSYWGRYNEQFF. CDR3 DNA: TGTGCCAGTAGTTATTGGGGGCGGTACAATGAGCAGTTCTTC.